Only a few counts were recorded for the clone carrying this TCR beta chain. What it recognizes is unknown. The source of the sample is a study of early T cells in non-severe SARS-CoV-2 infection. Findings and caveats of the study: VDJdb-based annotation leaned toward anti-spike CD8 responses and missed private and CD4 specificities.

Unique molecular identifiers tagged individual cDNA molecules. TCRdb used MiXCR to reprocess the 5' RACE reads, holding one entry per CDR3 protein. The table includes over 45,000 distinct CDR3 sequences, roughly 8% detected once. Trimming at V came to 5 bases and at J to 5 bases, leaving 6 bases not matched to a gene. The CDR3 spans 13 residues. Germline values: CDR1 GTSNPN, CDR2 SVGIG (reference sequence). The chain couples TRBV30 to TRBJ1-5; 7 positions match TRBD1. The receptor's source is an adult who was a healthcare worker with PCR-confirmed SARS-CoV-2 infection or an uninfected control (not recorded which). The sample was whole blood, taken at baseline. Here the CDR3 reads CAWEKDRDQPQHF. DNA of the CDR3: TGTGCCTGGGAAAAAGACAGGGATCAGCCCCAGCATTTT.